This T cell receptor beta chain was sequenced in a study of coeliac disease. Study summary: Disease groups: newly diagnosed active, refractory type I, gluten-free-diet controlled.

Only in-frame clones appear in the TCRdb table, and some are missing; sequencing was by immunoSEQ multiplex PCR. The sample contains several thousand clones, around 70% of which appear only once. The germline V gene encodes CDR1 SEHNR and CDR2 FQNEAQ (reference sequence). The CDR3 spans 17 residues. Sequenced material: lamina propria lymphocytes from the gut. The chain couples TRBV7-9 to TRBJ2-5; 7 bases align to TRBD1. TRBJ2-7 matches the DNA end more closely, so the J call is doubtful. This clonotype was sampled from a man aged 30-40 years with celiac disease. CDR3 region: CASSPSSLGQRAYEQYF. CDR3 nucleotide sequence: TGTGCCAGCAGCCCATCGAGTCTGGGACAGAGAGCCTACGAGCAGTACTTC.